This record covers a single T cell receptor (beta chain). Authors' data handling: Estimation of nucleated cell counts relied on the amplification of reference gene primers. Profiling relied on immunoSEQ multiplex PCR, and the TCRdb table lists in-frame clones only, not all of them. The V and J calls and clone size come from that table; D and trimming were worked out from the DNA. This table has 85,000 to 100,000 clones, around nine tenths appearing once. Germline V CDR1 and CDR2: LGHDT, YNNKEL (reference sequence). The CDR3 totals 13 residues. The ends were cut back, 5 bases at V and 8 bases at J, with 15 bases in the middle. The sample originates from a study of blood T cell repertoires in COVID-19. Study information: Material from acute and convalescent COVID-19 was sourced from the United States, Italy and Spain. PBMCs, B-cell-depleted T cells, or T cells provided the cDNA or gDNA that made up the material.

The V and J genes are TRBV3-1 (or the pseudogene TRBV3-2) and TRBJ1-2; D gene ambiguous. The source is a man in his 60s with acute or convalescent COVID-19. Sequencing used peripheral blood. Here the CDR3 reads CASSYAGKGGYTF. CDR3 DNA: TGTGCCAGCAGCTACGCCGGGAAAGGGGGCTACACCTTC.